The 16 T cell receptor beta chains given below trace back to one sample, sequenced in a study of blood T cell repertoires in COVID-19. Sequencing was performed with immunoSEQ multiplex PCR; in TCRdb, only in-frame clones are kept and a portion is missing. Of roughly 110,000 clones in the sample, about 88% were seen once. Input material: peripheral blood. These receptors originate from a man aged 35 to 55 with acute or convalescent COVID-19.

V usage is TRBV30 and J usage is TRBJ2-5; 9 bases map to TRBD2. The V gene's germline CDR1 is GTSNPN and CDR2 SVGIG (reference sequence). Trimming cost V 0 bases and J 4 bases; bases outside gene matches: 12. CDR3 size: 17 residues. CDR3 nucleotides: TGTGCCTGGAGTGTAGGTTCGACTAGCGGACAAAGAGAGACCCAGTACTTC. Its protein product is CAWSVGSTSGQRETQYF.

The V call is TRBV5-6, the J call TRBJ1-4; 9 nucleotides agree with TRBD1. With V trimmed by 3 bases and J by 4 bases, 4 bases remained unmatched. The CDR3 extends over 15 amino acids. Germline V lookup: CDR1 SGHDT, CDR2 YYEEEE. CDR3 in amino acids: CASSYDRGYNEKLFF. The CDR3 bases are TGTGCCAGCAGCTACGACAGGGGGTATAATGAAAAACTGTTTTTT.

The V gene is TRBV15, the J gene TRBJ2-7; D ambiguous. Germline V gene lookup returns CDR1 LNHNV and CDR2 YYDKDF (reference sequence). The CDR3 is 13 amino acids. Between the trimmed V and J ends, which lost 0 bases and 7 bases, there was a span of 10 bases. Here the CDR3 reads CATSRDTWSEQYF. The CDR3 DNA follows: TGTGCCACCAGCAGAGATACTTGGAGTGAGCAGTACTTC. Filled out from reference TRBV15 and TRBJ2-7, the complete variable domain reads DAMVIQNPRYQVTQFGKPVTLSCSQTLNHNVMYWYQQKSSQAPKLLFHYYDKDFNNEADTPDNFQSRRPNTSFCFLDIRSPGLGDTAMYLCATSRDTWSEQYFGPGTRLTVT.

This chain joins TRBV18 and TRBJ1-2; 8 bases match TRBD1. CDR3 length: 14 amino acids. The germline CDR1 and CDR2 sequences are KGHSH and LQKENI. V dropped 0 bases and J dropped 8; count of bases not matched to a gene: 5. The CDR3 region is CASSPPETGVGYTF. The CDR3 DNA follows: TGTGCCAGCTCACCACCGGAGACAGGGGTCGGCTACACCTTC.

V and J are TRBV5-1 and TRBJ2-1; possibly TRBD2 for D (5 bases). This CDR3 has 14 amino acids. Germline V gene data show CDR1 as SGHRS and CDR2 as YFSETQ. V lost 4 bases and J 5 bases, leaving 13 bases between the germline ends. The DNA of the CDR3 is TGCGCCAGCAGCACCGGACTGAGACACAATGAGCAGTTCTTC. Its translation is CASSTGLRHNEQFF.

V and J are TRBV7-9 and TRBJ2-7; TRBD1 agrees at 7 bases. The length of the CDR3 is 15 residues. After removal of 3 bases from V and 4 bases from J, the junction contained 9 bases not matched to a gene. Germline V CDR1 and CDR2: SEHNR, FQNEAQ (reference sequence). CDR3 sequence: CASSFSRTGPYEQYF. Here the CDR3 DNA reads TGTGCCAGCAGCTTCAGCCGGACAGGACCATACGAGCAGTACTTC.

The J gene is TRBJ1-6, the V gene TRBV5-1; TRBD1 matches 7 bases. CDR1 is SGHRS, CDR2 YFSETQ, per germline. The ends lost 4 bases at V and 10 bases at J; junction bases unmatched: 8. CDR3 length: 14 amino acids. The chain's CDR3 is CASSLGQPNSPLHF. The CDR3 DNA reads TGCGCCAGCAGCCTGGGACAGCCAAACTCACCCCTCCACTTT.

The chain combines TRBV5-4 with TRBJ1-2; TRBD1 aligns across 11 bases. The germline V gene has CDR1 SGHNT and CDR2 YYREEE (reference sequence). The length of the CDR3 is 14 residues. The V segment lost 7 bases and the J segment 0 bases; nucleotides outside the gene matches: 2. CDR3 DNA: TGTGCCAGCCGGGACAGGGGGACTAACTATGGCTACACCTTC. Translation: CASRDRGTNYGYTF.

V and J are TRBV7-9 and TRBJ2-3; TRBD1 matches at 7 bases. Germline V CDR1 and CDR2: SEHNR, FQNEAQ (reference sequence). The CDR3 has 15 amino acids. The J segment lost 4 bases and the V segment lost 3 bases, leaving 7 bases of the junction unmatched. The CDR3 DNA follows: TGTGCCAGCAGCTTGGGCGACAGGGCAGCAGATACGCAGTATTTT. It is translated as CASSLGDRAADTQYF.

J is TRBJ2-1 and V is TRBV7-8; 7 bases agree with TRBD1. The CDR3 spans 14 residues. J was trimmed by 4 bases and V by 6 bases; bases with no gene match: 6. CDR1 SGHVS and CDR2 FQNEAQ come from the germline V gene. In DNA, the CDR3 is TGTGCCAGCAGTTCTCAACAGGGGTACAATGAGCAGTTCTTC. Protein: CASSSQQGYNEQFF.

The CDR3 coding sequence is TGTGCCAGCAGCTTGTCGGGACTAGCGGGGCTTACAGATACGCAGTATTTT. It is translated as CASSLSGLAGLTDTQYF. V gene TRBV7-2 combines with J gene TRBJ2-3, with 13 bases fitting TRBD2. The trim removed 3 bases at V and 3 bases at J, leaving 6 bases unmatched. Looked up from germline, CDR1 is SGHTA and CDR2 is FQGNSA. CDR3 size: 17 residues.

The genes are TRBV21-1 and TRBJ2-5; no check of the table's D call, TRBD1, against the DNA was made. TRBV21-1 is recorded as a pseudogene. The CDR3 runs 14 residues. Here the CDR3 reads CASSQQGVEETQYF. In DNA form, the CDR3 reads TGTGCCAGCAGCCAACAGGGAGTTGAAGAGACCCAGTACTTC.

This clone occurred once. The genes are TRBV2 and TRBJ2-5, with TRBD1 matching 11 bases. J was trimmed by 5 bases and V by 4 bases; bases with no gene match: 3. Germline CDR1 SNHLY, CDR2 FYNNEI. The CDR3 is 14 amino acids. CDR3 in DNA: TGTGCCAGCAGTGGGACAGGGGGCGGGGAGACCCAGTACTTC. Translating it yields CASSGTGGGETQYF.

This chain links TRBV6-5 with TRBJ1-1; tentatively, D is TRBD1 (5 bases). V was shortened by 6 bases and J by 1 base, with 9 bases between the two germline ends. The CDR3 sequence is 13 residues long. Germline V gene lookup returns CDR1 MNHEY and CDR2 SVGAGI. In DNA, the CDR3 is TGTGCCAGCAGCCTGGACAAGAACACTGAAGCTTTCTTT. It yields the protein CASSLDKNTEAFF.

This rearrangement joins TRBV2 to TRBJ2-2, with D possibly matching TRBD2 (6 bases). V was shortened by 8 bases and J by 6 bases, with 16 bases between the two germline ends. Germline-derived CDR1 and CDR2 are SNHLY and FYNNEI. The CDR3 sequence is 14 residues long. The CDR3 reads CASGGGILPGELFF. CDR3 DNA: TGTGCCAGCGGCGGCGGGATCCTCCCCGGGGAGCTGTTTTTT.

V and J are TRBV27 and TRBJ1-2; D gene uncertain. Germline CDR1 and CDR2: MNHEY and SMNVEV (reference sequence). The CDR3 extends over 14 amino acids. The V and J ends lost 8 bases and 7 bases respectively, with 20 bases between them. This CDR3 reads CASAADNGLGGYTF. The CDR3 nucleotides are TGTGCCAGCGCTGCCGACAATGGCCTCGGTGGCTACACCTTC.